The entry that follows covers one T cell receptor (beta chain) sequence. What it binds is unknown. The data are from a study of shared clonotypes between healthy human individuals. Adult donors, all healthy and HIV-negative, had no recent acute infections or vaccinations. TCRdb keeps only in-frame clones here, not all; method: immunoSEQ multiplex PCR. The sample includes hundreds of thousands of clones, roughly 72% of them seen just once. Findings and caveats of the study: Collection of samples was limited to blood; tissue repertoires likely differ.

The CDR3 totals 14 residues. The V gene end was trimmed by 2 bases and the J gene end by 8 bases; junction bases not matched to a gene: 6. Germline V gives CDR1 LGHNA, CDR2 YSLEER. The V call is TRBV4-3, the J call TRBJ1-2, with 9 bases matching TRBD1. The sequenced sample was PBMCs. This receptor was taken from a woman between 35 and 50 years old in good health. Some clones in this sample may be carry-over from other donors' samples. The CDR3 DNA reads TGCGCCAGCAGCCAAAATACAGGGGGCGTCGGCTACACCTTC. This translates into CASSQNTGGVGYTF.